The rows below give T cell receptor beta chains drawn from one sample of a study of T cells in Graves' hyperthyroidism and ophthalmopathy. A single record per CDR3 protein comes from TCRdb applying MiXCR to the multiplex PCR reads. The sample yields just under 750,000 distinct CDR3 sequences, roughly a third seen once. Sequencing was performed on blood. These receptors all stem from a woman in her thirties or forties with Graves' hyperthyroidism. The CDR3 runs from the conserved cysteine through the conserved F or W. The order of the fields is V gene, clone size, J gene, D gene, CDR3 protein, CDR3 DNA. D genes are given only for firm matches. Size is omitted from some rows. Given values are once, few, many or a class for expanded clones.

TRBV7-9	NA	TRBJ2-7	NA	CASTFGEGSYEQYF	TGTGCCAGCACCTTCGGCGAGGGCTCCTACGAGCAGTACTTC
TRBV12-3/TRBV12-4	few	TRBJ1-1	TRBD1	CASSPRTGGWAEAFF	TGTGCCAGCAGTCCGCGGACAGGGGGTTGGGCTGAAGCTTTCTTT
TRBV24-1	many	TRBJ2-2	TRBD2	CATSDQGLVGAGELFF	TGTGCCACCAGTGATCAGGGACTAGTAGGTGCCGGGGAGCTGTTTTTT
TRBV4-3	few	TRBJ2-2	NA	CASSQLVGNTGELFF	TGCGCCAGCAGCCAACTGGTAGGAAACACCGGGGAGCTGTTTTTT
TRBV7-9	many	TRBJ2-7	TRBD2	CASSSPNGTSGIEQYF	TGTGCCAGCAGCTCGCCCAATGGGACTAGCGGGATCGAGCAGTACTTC
TRBV5-4	few	TRBJ1-5	NA	CASSSNGELGNQPQHF	TGTGCCAGCAGCTCAAATGGGGAGTTGGGCAATCAGCCCCAGCATTTT
TRBV4-3	NA	TRBJ1-4	NA	CASSQGGFRTNEKLFF	TGCGCCAGCAGCCAAGGCGGCTTTCGAACTAATGAAAAACTGTTTTTT
TRBV25-1	NA	TRBJ1-1	NA	CASSPTEVALTEAFF	TGTGCCAGCTCACCAACGGAGGTCGCTCTCACTGAAGCTTTCTTT
TRBV5-1	NA	TRBJ2-7	TRBD1	CASSLGQGASEQYF	TGCGCCAGCAGCCTCGGGCAGGGGGCAAGTGAGCAGTACTTC
TRBV7-8	NA	TRBJ1-5	NA	CASSASGRVRQPQHF	TGTGCCAGCAGCGCCTCGGGGAGGGTTCGGCAGCCCCAGCATTTT
TRBV25-1	once	TRBJ2-6	NA	CASSGLGDPGANVLTF	TGTGCCAGCAGTGGATTGGGCGATCCGGGAGCCAACGTCCTGACTTTC
TRBV5-1	many	TRBJ2-6	NA	CASSLARRGRSGANVLTF	TGCGCCAGCAGCTTGGCACGCAGGGGCAGATCTGGGGCCAACGTCCTGACTTTC
TRBV10-3	NA	TRBJ2-2	NA	CASQQSPGELFF	TGTGCCAGCCAGCAGAGTCCCGGGGAGCTGTTTTTT
TRBV6-5	NA	TRBJ2-5	TRBD2	CASSRTSGGTRETQYF	TGTGCCAGCAGCAGGACTAGCGGGGGTACTCGGGAGACCCAGTACTTC
TRBV29-1	once	TRBJ2-5	NA	CSVLPNSLETQHF	TGCAGCGTTCTACCAAACAGTTTAGAGACCCAGCACTTC
TRBV19	many	TRBJ1-1	NA	CASSMVRTEAFF	TGTGCCAGTAGTATGGTTCGCACTGAAGCTTTCTTT
TRBV12-3/TRBV12-4	once	TRBJ2-2	TRBD1	CASSTRTGGAGGELFF	TGTGCCAGCAGTACGAGGACAGGGGGCGCAGGCGGGGAGCTGTTTTTT
TRBV6-4	few	TRBJ2-7	TRBD1	CGSGTGYYEQYF	TGTGGGTCCGGGACAGGTTACTACGAGCAGTACTTC
TRBV11-2	many	TRBJ2-7	TRBD1	CASSLTGTGSYEQYF	TGTGCCAGCAGCTTAACGGGGACAGGGTCCTACGAGCAGTACTTC
TRBV12-3/TRBV12-4	NA	TRBJ1-1	NA	CASSLASGQPYTEAFF	TGTGCCAGCAGTTTAGCGTCAGGGCAACCTTACACTGAAGCTTTCTTT
TRBV4-1	NA	TRBJ2-7	TRBD1	CASSPDRGRGEQYF	TGCGCCAGCAGCCCGGACAGGGGACGAGGCGAGCAGTACTTC
TRBV6-5	NA	TRBJ2-2	TRBD2	CASRVAGKFTGELFF	TGTGCCAGCAGGGTAGCGGGAAAATTCACCGGGGAGCTGTTTTTT
TRBV7-6	NA	TRBJ2-3	NA	CASSNWGDTQYF	TGTGCCAGCAGTAATTGGGGCGATACGCAGTATTTT
TRBV2	few	TRBJ1-1	NA	CASRRERETEAFF	TGTGCCAGCAGGAGGGAAAGAGAGACTGAAGCTTTCTTT
TRBV11-2	many	TRBJ2-6	NA	CASSLEAGTGANVLTF	TGTGCCAGCAGCTTAGAGGCAGGGACTGGGGCCAACGTCCTGACTTTC
TRBV7-2	NA	TRBJ2-3	NA	CASSSVSTDTQYF	TGTGCCAGCAGCTCCGTCTCCACAGATACGCAGTATTTT
TRBV3-1	NA	TRBJ1-3	NA	CASSRDRRGNTIYF	TGTGCCAGCAGCCGGGATCGGAGGGGAAACACCATATATTTT
TRBV20-1	NA	TRBJ2-5	TRBD2	CSAETSGAETQYF	TGCAGTGCCGAAACTAGCGGAGCAGAGACCCAGTACTTC
TRBV6-1	many	TRBJ2-6	TRBD1	CASRQQGAGANVLTF	TGTGCCAGCAGACAACAGGGGGCCGGGGCCAACGTCCTGACTTTC
TRBV7-2	few	TRBJ2-5	NA	CASSSTELPRWTQYF	TGTGCCAGCAGTTCCACTGAGCTCCCTAGGTGGACCCAGTACTTC
TRBV29-1	NA	TRBJ2-1	NA	CSAVQGGNEQFF	TGCAGCGCTGTTCAGGGGGGCAATGAGCAGTTCTTC
TRBV11-2	few	TRBJ1-5	TRBD1	CASSPAGGYQPQHF	TGTGCCAGCAGTCCGGCAGGGGGCTATCAGCCCCAGCATTTT
TRBV21-1	NA	TRBJ1-1	NA	CASSKGTGGDAFF	TGTGCCAGCAGCAAAGGGACAGGGGGAGACGCTTTCTTT
TRBV7-2	few	TRBJ1-2	NA	CASSLTGSRGDGYTF	TGTGCCAGCAGCTTAACCGGCTCCCGGGGAGACGGCTACACCTTC
TRBV14	few	TRBJ1-6	NA	CASSQSRNSPLHF	TGTGCCAGCAGCCAATCCAGAAATTCACCCCTCCACTTT
TRBV10-3	NA	TRBJ2-7	TRBD1	CAISYDLTTGRHEQYF	TGTGCCATCAGTTACGATTTAACGACAGGGAGACACGAGCAGTACTTC
TRBV10-2	NA	TRBJ1-1	TRBD1	CASRGQVMNTEAFF	TGCGCCAGCAGGGGACAGGTCATGAACACTGAAGCTTTCTTT
TRBV30	NA	TRBJ1-1	TRBD1	CAWTGGADTEAFF	TGTGCTTGGACAGGGGGCGCCGACACTGAAGCTTTCTTT
TRBV10-3	NA	TRBJ2-7	TRBD2	CAIGAAGGYNEQYF	TGTGCCATCGGTGCAGCGGGAGGGTATAACGAGCAGTACTTC
TRBV7-9	many	TRBJ1-1	NA	CASSSMIHPTEAFF	TGTGCCAGCAGCTCCATGATTCACCCCACTGAAGCTTTCTTT
TRBV29-1	many	TRBJ1-5	NA	CSVAGTNSNQPQHF	TGCAGCGTAGCAGGGACAAATAGCAATCAGCCCCAGCATTTT
TRBV6-1	NA	TRBJ1-3	NA	CASNQDRILRNTIYF	TGTGCCAGCAACCAGGACCGCATCCTGAGGAACACCATATATTTT
TRBV7-8	many	TRBJ1-5	NA	CASARGRVNQPQHF	TGTGCCAGCGCTCGAGGCAGAGTCAATCAGCCCCAGCATTTT
TRBV7-9	few	TRBJ2-4	NA	CASSPPQGGIQYF	TGTGCCAGCAGCCCCCCCCAGGGTGGCATTCAGTACTTC
TRBV15	once	TRBJ2-7	NA	CATSSFQVDNEQYF	TGTGCCACCAGCAGTTTTCAGGTGGACAATGAGCAGTACTTC
TRBV4-1	many	TRBJ1-1	NA	CASRQGSTEAFF	TGCGCCAGCAGGCAGGGAAGCACTGAAGCTTTCTTT
TRBV11-2	many	TRBJ2-7	NA	CASSLEELGEQYF	TGTGCCAGCAGCTTAGAAGAACTGGGGGAGCAGTACTTC
TRBV7-9	many	TRBJ2-7	NA	CASSLGDGGYEQYF	TGTGCCAGCAGCTTAGGAGACGGTGGCTACGAGCAGTACTTC
TRBV24-1	NA	TRBJ1-5	NA	CATSDKGMGNQPQHF	TGTGCCACCAGTGATAAGGGGATGGGCAATCAGCCCCAGCATTTT
TRBV9	many	TRBJ1-1	NA	CASSVEGTANTEAFF	TGTGCCAGCAGCGTAGAAGGGACGGCGAACACTGAAGCTTTCTTT
TRBV12-3/TRBV12-4	many	TRBJ2-5	NA	CASSLQGRETQYF	TGTGCCAGCAGTTTACAGGGGAGGGAGACCCAGTACTTC
TRBV12-5	many	TRBJ1-1	NA	CASGLHSTEAFF	TGTGCTAGTGGTTTGCATAGTACTGAAGCTTTCTTT
TRBV28	few	TRBJ2-7	NA	CASSSSRYEQYF	TGTGCCAGCAGTTCCTCTCGGTACGAGCAGTACTTC
TRBV29-1	many	TRBJ2-7	TRBD2	CSVEGGNFPYEQYF	TGCAGCGTTGAGGGAGGGAATTTTCCTTACGAGCAGTACTTC
TRBV11-2	many	TRBJ1-4	NA	CASSRRRDWEKLFF	TGTGCCAGCAGCCGACGGAGGGATTGGGAAAAACTGTTTTTT